Given below is one T cell receptor beta chain in context. Its antigen is still unknown. Trimming left V 0 bases short and J 4 bases short, with 12 bases between. From germline, CDR1 is MNHEY and CDR2 SVGAGI. The CDR3 has 16 amino acids. This record belongs to a study of T cell responses to AZD1222 COVID-19 vaccine. Regarding the study as a whole: Within unmutated variant regions lay the reported targets of nearly half of spike-specific TCRs. Most donors were white British, females outnumbered males, and clonal diversity was possibly underestimated. Spike-specific TCRs gained breadth and depth after people received two AZD1222 doses.

TCRdb keeps only in-frame clones here, not all; method: immunoSEQ multiplex PCR. This sample yields about 210,000 clones, of which approximately 92% are seen a single time; 1% to 1.5% belongs to the top ten. This TCR derives from an adult in good health. The input for sequencing was peripheral blood, taken on day 0 of AZD1222 vaccination. The chain employs TRBV6-5 and TRBJ2-2; D is perhaps TRBD2 (5 bases). Here the CDR3 DNA reads TGTGCCAGCAGTTACTCCCGGGGTGTGGGCACCGGGGAGCTGTTTTTT. Amino acids: CASSYSRGVGTGELFF.